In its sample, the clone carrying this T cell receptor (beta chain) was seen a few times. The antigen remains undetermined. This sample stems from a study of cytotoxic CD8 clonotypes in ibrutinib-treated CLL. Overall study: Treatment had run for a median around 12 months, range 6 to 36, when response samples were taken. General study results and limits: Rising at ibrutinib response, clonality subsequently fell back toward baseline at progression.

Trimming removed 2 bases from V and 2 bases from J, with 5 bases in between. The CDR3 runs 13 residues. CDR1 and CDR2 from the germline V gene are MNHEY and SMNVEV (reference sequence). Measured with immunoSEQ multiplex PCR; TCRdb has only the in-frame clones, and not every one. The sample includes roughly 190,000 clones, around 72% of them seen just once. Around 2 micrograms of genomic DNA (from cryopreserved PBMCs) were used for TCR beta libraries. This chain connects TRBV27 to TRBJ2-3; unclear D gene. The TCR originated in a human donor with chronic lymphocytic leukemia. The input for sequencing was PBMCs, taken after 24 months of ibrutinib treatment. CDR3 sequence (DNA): TGTGCCAGCAGTTTAGAATTCACAGATACGCAGTATTTT. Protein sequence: CASSLEFTDTQYF.